Below, 20 T cell receptor beta chains from the same sample are listed, as sequenced in a study of blood T cells in healthy people across ages. A second PCR, run for roughly 6 to 11 cycles, used a sample-barcoded 5' primer plus a J-beta primer mix. TCRdb ran MiXCR on the 5' RACE reads and lists one entry per CDR3 protein. This table holds roughly 790,000 distinct CDR3 sequences, roughly 41% found once. The sample was blood. Receptors originate from a woman aged 60-70 years in good health.

CDR3 protein: CASSNSGGSTDTQYF. The CDR3, as DNA: TGTGCCAGCAGCAACAGCGGGGGGAGCACAGATACGCAGTATTTT. The gene calls are TRBV4-2 and TRBJ2-3; 9 nucleotides align to TRBD2. The CDR3 sequence is 15 residues long. Looked up from germline, CDR1 is LGHNA and CDR2 is YNFKEQ. Trimming cost V 5 bases and J 0 bases; bases outside gene matches: 3.

This clonotype occurred a few times. The chain links TRBV30 to TRBJ2-5, with 7 bases matching TRBD1. V shed 0 bases and J 1 base; nucleotides not matched to a gene: 2. Germline V lookup: CDR1 GTSNPN, CDR2 SVGIG (reference sequence). This CDR3 comprises 14 residues. CDR3 DNA sequence: TGTGCCTGGAGTGTACAGGGGATCCAAGAGACCCAGTACTTC. It is translated as CAWSVQGIQETQYF.

As for this clonotype: One junction end does not reproduce the germline sequence, and a read error may be involved. The chain joins TRBV7-2 to TRBJ2-7; 10 bases match TRBD2. The tail of the sequence fits TRBJ2-5 better, so the J call may be wrong. The germline gives CDR1 SGHTA, CDR2 FQGNSA. The CDR3 is 16 residues long. The CDR3 is CAGSAQPSGSSETQYF. CDR3 bases: TGTGCCGGCAGCGCCCAACCTAGCGGGAGCTCAGAGACCCAGTACTTC.

The chain couples TRBV20-1 to TRBJ1-5, with a weak D call TRBD1 (5 bases). This CDR3 region has 15 residues. CDR1 and CDR2 from the germline V gene are DFQATT and SNEGSKA (reference sequence). Trimming left V 1 base short and J 4 bases short, with 14 bases between. The CDR3 nucleotides read TGCAGTGCTAGAGCCGGCGGCCAGGGAAATCAGCCCCAGCATTTT. This gives the protein CSARAGGQGNQPQHF.

The chain employs TRBV7-2 and TRBJ2-7; no definite D call. The CDR3 runs to 15 residues. With 4 bases removed from V and 0 bases from J, the gap between germline ends came to 13 bases. CDR1 SGHTA and CDR2 FQGNSA come from the germline V gene. Here the CDR3 DNA reads TGTGCCAGCAGCTCACGACCACTAAGCTCCTACGAGCAGTACTTC. Translated: CASSSRPLSSYEQYF. Supplemented by reference TRBV7-2 and TRBJ2-7, the full variable domain reads GAGVSQSPSNKVTEKGKDVELRCDPISGHTALYWYRQSLGQGLEFLIYFQGNSAPDKSGLPSDRFSAERTGGSVSTLTIQRTQQEDSAVYLCASSSRPLSSYEQYFGPGTRLTVT.

This clonotype was seen a handful of times. This chain joins TRBV20-1 and TRBJ2-3; perhaps TRBD2 as D (5 bases). The germline CDR1 and CDR2 sequences are DFQATT and SNEGSKA (reference sequence). The germline V and J ends were trimmed by 8 bases and 11 bases, with 17 bases remaining between them. The CDR3 extends over 11 amino acids. In nucleotides, the CDR3 is TGCAGTTATAGTCCCGGGGTTGGGCAGTATTTT. This encodes CSYSPGVGQYF.

The genes are TRBV5-1 and TRBJ1-2; a possible D gene is TRBD1 (5 bases). The V end lost 3 bases, the J end lost 2 bases, and 11 bases lay between the germline ends. The CDR3 consists of 14 residues. Germline assignment: CDR1 SGHRS and CDR2 YFSETQ. In DNA, the CDR3 is TGCGCCAGCAGCTCAGGGAGTACGAACTATGGCTACACCTTC. Protein sequence: CASSSGSTNYGYTF.

The rearrangement uses TRBV10-3 and TRBJ2-7; 9 nucleotides align to TRBD2. Germline V CDR1 and CDR2: ENHRY, SYGVKD. V lost 6 bases to trimming and J lost 3 bases; unmatched junction nucleotides: 9. This CDR3 has 15 residues. CDR3: CAISQVPSGDYEQYF. Written as DNA, the CDR3 is TGTGCCATCAGCCAGGTGCCTAGCGGGGACTACGAGCAGTACTTC.

This clonotype has more than one count but fewer than ten. This chain links TRBV11-2 with TRBJ1-2, with a tentative D call TRBD1 (5 bases). The germline gives CDR1 SGHAT, CDR2 FQNNGV. CDR3 length equals 14 residues. The V and J ends lost 1 base and 4 bases respectively, with 10 bases between them. The CDR3 is CASSLVQGGYGYTF. The CDR3 DNA reads TGTGCCAGCAGCTTAGTTCAGGGAGGCTATGGCTACACCTTC. Using reference TRBV11-2 and TRBJ1-2 for the parts outside the CDR3, the full variable domain is EAGVAQSPRYKIIEKRQSVAFWCNPISGHATLYWYQQILGQGPKLLIQFQNNGVVDDSQLPKDRFSAERLKGVDSTLKIQPAKLEDSAVYLCASSLVQGGYGYTFGSGTRLTVV.

There are a few counts of this clonotype. V and J are TRBV10-3 and TRBJ1-1; maybe TRBD1 (5 bases). This CDR3 spans 16 amino acids. Germline assignment: CDR1 ENHRY and CDR2 SYGVKD. The V end lost 3 bases, the J end lost 0 bases, and 14 bases lay between the germline ends. Written as DNA, the CDR3 is TGTGCCATCAGTGATACCCGACAGAGCATGAACACTGAAGCTTTCTTT. Protein sequence: CAISDTRQSMNTEAFF.

A few counts support this clonotype. The chain carries TRBV12-3 or TRBV12-4 and TRBJ1-1, with D tentatively TRBD1 (6 bases). V lost 8 bases and J 1 base, leaving 14 bases between the germline ends. The CDR3 contains 14 residues. Here the CDR3 DNA reads TGTGCCAGCGGATCCTTGACAGGGAACACTGAAGCTTTCTTT. Translation: CASGSLTGNTEAFF.

In this sample, this clonotype turned up a few times. The CDR3 bases are TGCGCCAGCAGCCAAGATCGTCAGGGGTCTGAGCAGTTCTTC. Amino acid sequence: CASSQDRQGSEQFF. The J gene is TRBJ2-1, the V gene TRBV4-3; a weak D match, TRBD1 (6 bases). Trimming removed 0 bases from V and 9 bases from J, with 12 bases in between. The V gene's germline CDR1 is LGHNA and CDR2 YSLEER. This CDR3 is 14 amino acids long.

The V and J genes are TRBV20-1 and TRBJ1-4; D remains unclear. V shed 7 bases and J shed 5 bases, with 11 bases lying between them. The germline V gene has CDR1 DFQATT and CDR2 SNEGSKA (reference sequence). The CDR3 extends over 12 amino acids. The chain's CDR3 is CSVSKANEKLFF. The CDR3, as DNA: TGCAGTGTTAGCAAGGCGAATGAAAAACTGTTTTTT.

This clonotype was counted many times. The chain joins TRBV12-3 or TRBV12-4 to TRBJ2-7, with D possibly being TRBD2 (6 bases). Trimming cost V 5 bases and J 4 bases, with 6 bases left between them. CDR3 length: 11 amino acids. CDR3 amino acids: CASSGRYEQYF. The CDR3 coding sequence is TGTGCCAGCAGTGGGAGGTACGAGCAGTACTTC.

This sequence joins TRBV3-1 and TRBJ2-4, with D unresolved. Germline assignment: CDR1 LGHDT and CDR2 YNNKEL (reference sequence). CDR3 length: 14 residues. V lost 1 base and J 5 bases, leaving 9 bases between the germline ends. CDR3 amino acids: CASSQGYRENIQYF. CDR3 coding DNA: TGTGCCAGCAGCCAAGGCTACCGGGAAAACATTCAGTACTTC.

This chain uses TRBV12-3 or TRBV12-4 with TRBJ2-7, with D tentatively TRBD2 (5 bases). This CDR3 contains 15 residues. V lost 3 bases and J 7 bases, leaving 19 bases between the germline ends. The CDR3 here is CASSLAASRANEQYF. As DNA, the CDR3 is TGTGCCAGCAGTTTGGCGGCTAGCAGAGCCAATGAGCAGTACTTC.

In regard to this clonotype: Mismatch with germline at one junction end may stem from a read error. The chain has TRBV7-2 and TRBJ2-5; D is undetermined. The tail of the sequence fits TRBJ2-7 better, so the J call may be wrong. Looked up from germline, CDR1 is SGHTA and CDR2 is FQGNSA. This CDR3 is built from 12 residues. In nucleotides, the CDR3 is TGTGCCGGCAGCCGTACTATCTACGAGCAGTACTTC. It encodes CAGSRTIYEQYF.

V usage is TRBV6-1 and J usage is TRBJ2-5, with 14 bases aligning to TRBD2. Germline values: CDR1 MNHNS, CDR2 SASEGT. CDR3 length: 18 residues. V was pared by 2 bases and J by 6 bases, with 11 bases of the junction left unmatched. The CDR3 sequence: CASSESTSGGAYPQTQYF. The CDR3 coding sequence is TGTGCCAGCAGTGAATCGACTAGCGGGGGGGCCTATCCACAGACCCAGTACTTC.

This clonotype was recorded at least ten times. The J gene is TRBJ1-2, the V gene TRBV6-5, with D perhaps TRBD1 (5 bases). The CDR3 extends over 12 amino acids. The ends were cut back, 0 bases at V and 9 bases at J, with 8 bases in the middle. The germline V gene has CDR1 MNHEY and CDR2 SVGAGI. The CDR3 nucleotides read TGTGCCAGCAGTTACTCCCAGGGAAGCTACACCTTC. It yields the protein CASSYSQGSYTF.

J is TRBJ2-5 and V is TRBV30; D tentatively reads TRBD1 or TRBD2 (5 bases each). The length of the CDR3 is 13 residues. Trimming removed 3 bases at V and 2 bases at J, with 10 bases between. The germline V gene encodes CDR1 GTSNPN and CDR2 SVGIG (reference sequence). The CDR3 region is CAWSRDVQETQYF. CDR3 nucleotide sequence: TGTGCCTGGAGCCGGGACGTGCAAGAGACCCAGTACTTC.